The 8 T cell receptor beta chains below come from one sample, sequenced in a study of spatial heterogeneity in lung cancer. MiXCR was run by TCRdb on the 5' RACE reads, yielding one entry per CDR3 protein. The sample shows about 120,000 distinct CDR3 sequences, 9% to 15% of them seen only once. Documented time point: blood at routine non-recurrence follow-up after resection. Sequencing was performed on whole RNA extracted from tumor and nontumor lung tissue, or from frozen PBMC, and the material was left unsorted. Sequenced here: PBMCs, sampled at follow-up. The receptors were sampled from a male donor with early-stage non-small cell lung cancer.

This clonotype has just a few counts. The J gene is TRBJ1-5, the V gene TRBV7-9, with TRBD1 matching over 9 bases. Germline loops: CDR1 SEHNR, CDR2 FQNEAQ (reference sequence). With 4 bases clipped from V and 4 bases from J, the junction kept 5 bases outside the gene matches. The CDR3 is 15 residues long. The CDR3 sequence: CASSSGTGTNQPQHF. CDR3 nucleotides: TGTGCCAGCAGCTCCGGGACAGGGACGAATCAGCCCCAGCATTTT.

V usage is TRBV20-1 and J usage is TRBJ1-5; weak D call: TRBD1 (5 bases). Germline V gene lookup returns CDR1 DFQATT and CDR2 SNEGSKA (reference sequence). The ends were cut back, 1 base at V and 4 bases at J, with 14 bases in the middle. The CDR3 runs to 15 residues. CDR3 region: CSARGVRGANQPQHF. CDR3 coding DNA: TGCAGTGCTAGAGGCGTGCGAGGGGCGAATCAGCCCCAGCATTTT.

This clonotype was counted at least ten times. The junction and the germline gene differ at one end; a read error may be behind it. The rearrangement uses TRBV5-4 and TRBJ1-4; D remains ambiguous. CDR1 SGHNT and CDR2 YYREEE come from the germline V gene (reference sequence). The CDR3 contains 13 residues. Here the CDR3 reads CASSFSRARDFVF. The CDR3 DNA follows: TGTGCCAGCAGCTTTAGTCGAGCACGAGATTTCGTTTTT.

V usage is TRBV5-5 and J usage is TRBJ2-1, with 7 bases identical to TRBD2. Germline values: CDR1 SGHKS, CDR2 YYEKEE (reference sequence). This CDR3 comprises 15 residues. After removal of 1 base from V and 3 bases from J, the junction contained 4 bases not matched to a gene. The CDR3, as DNA: TGTGCCAGCAGCTTGCAAGGGGAGGGCTACAATGAGCAGTTCTTC. It is translated as CASSLQGEGYNEQFF. Full variable domain (remainder filled in from reference TRBV5-5 and TRBJ2-1): DAGVTQSPTHLIKTRGQQVTLRCSPISGHKSVSWYQQVLGQGPQFIFQYYEKEERGRGNFPDRFSARQFPNYSSELNVNALLLGDSALYLCASSLQGEGYNEQFFGPGTRLTVL.

This rearrangement joins TRBV12-3 or TRBV12-4 to TRBJ1-2; D ambiguous. Trimming pared 6 bases from V and 7 bases from J, leaving 18 bases between. The CDR3 is 14 amino acids. The CDR3 loop reads CASSNSELRSGYTF. The CDR3 DNA reads as TGTGCCAGCAGCAACAGTGAACTCCGAAGTGGCTACACCTTC.

The V gene is TRBV5-1, the J gene TRBJ2-7; 9 bases fit TRBD1. The CDR3 runs 14 residues. The V gene end was trimmed by 3 bases and the J gene end by 6 bases; junction bases not matched to a gene: 7. The germline gives CDR1 SGHRS, CDR2 YFSETQ. The CDR3: CASSSGTGQPEQYF. The CDR3 nucleotides are TGCGCCAGCAGCTCGGGGACAGGGCAACCCGAGCAGTACTTC.

The chain couples TRBV21-1 to TRBJ2-1. TRBV21-1 is a documented pseudogene. The CDR3 is 15 residues long. CDR3 amino acids: CASSKKPKAYNEQFF. The CDR3 nucleotides are TGTGCCAGCAGCAAAAAGCCCAAGGCCTACAATGAGCAGTTCTTC.

In its sample, this clonotype was seen many times. The chain is built from TRBV29-1 and TRBJ2-5, with 8 bases identical to TRBD1. CDR3 length: 13 residues. In germline, CDR1 is SQVTM, CDR2 ANQGSEA. V lost 6 bases and J lost 4; bases outside the gene matches: 7. CDR3 protein: CSVSDRAGETQYF. CDR3 DNA sequence: TGCAGCGTCTCGGACAGGGCGGGAGAGACCCAGTACTTC.